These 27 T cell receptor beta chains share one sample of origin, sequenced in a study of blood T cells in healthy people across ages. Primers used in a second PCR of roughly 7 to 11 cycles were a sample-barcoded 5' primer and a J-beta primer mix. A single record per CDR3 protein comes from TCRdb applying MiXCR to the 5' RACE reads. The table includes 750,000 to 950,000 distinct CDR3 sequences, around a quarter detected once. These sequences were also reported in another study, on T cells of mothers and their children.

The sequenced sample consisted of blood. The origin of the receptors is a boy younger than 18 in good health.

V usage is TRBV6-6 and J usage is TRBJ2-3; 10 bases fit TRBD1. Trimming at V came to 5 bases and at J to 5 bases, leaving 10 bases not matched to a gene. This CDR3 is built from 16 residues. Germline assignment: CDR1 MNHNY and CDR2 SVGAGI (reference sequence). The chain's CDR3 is CASSMPGQGLRDTQYF. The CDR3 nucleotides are TGTGCCAGCAGTATGCCGGGACAGGGGTTGAGAGATACGCAGTATTTT.

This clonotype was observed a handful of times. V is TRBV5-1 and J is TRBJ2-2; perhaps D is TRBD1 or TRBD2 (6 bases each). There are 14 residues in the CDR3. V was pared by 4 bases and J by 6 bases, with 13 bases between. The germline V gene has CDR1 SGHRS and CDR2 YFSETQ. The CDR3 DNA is TGCGCCAGCAGCGTGGAGGGGGGACCCGGGGAGCTGTTTTTT. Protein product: CASSVEGGPGELFF.

The CDR3 loop is CASSRRVDFYNEQFF. Here the CDR3 DNA reads TGTGCCAGCAGCCGGCGGGTTGATTTCTACAATGAGCAGTTCTTC. This chain joins TRBV7-9 and TRBJ2-5, with D perhaps matching TRBD2 (5 bases). The end of the DNA aligns better with TRBJ2-1, so the J call may be wrong. Looked up from germline, CDR1 is SEHNR and CDR2 is FQNEAQ (reference sequence). CDR3 length: 15 amino acids.

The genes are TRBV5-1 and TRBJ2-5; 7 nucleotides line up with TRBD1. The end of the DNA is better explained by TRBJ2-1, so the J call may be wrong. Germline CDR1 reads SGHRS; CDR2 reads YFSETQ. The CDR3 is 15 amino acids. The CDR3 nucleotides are TGCGCCAGCAGCACCTTTTGGGACAGCTACAATGAGCAGTTCTTC. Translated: CASSTFWDSYNEQFF.

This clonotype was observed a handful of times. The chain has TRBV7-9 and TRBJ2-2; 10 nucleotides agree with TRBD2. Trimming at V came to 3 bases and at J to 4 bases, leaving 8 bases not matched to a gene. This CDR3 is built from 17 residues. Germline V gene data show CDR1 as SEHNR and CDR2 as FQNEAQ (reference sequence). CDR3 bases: TGTGCCAGCAGCTTTTCAGCGGGGGGGCCCGGCACCGGGGAGCTGTTTTTT. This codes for CASSFSAGGPGTGELFF.

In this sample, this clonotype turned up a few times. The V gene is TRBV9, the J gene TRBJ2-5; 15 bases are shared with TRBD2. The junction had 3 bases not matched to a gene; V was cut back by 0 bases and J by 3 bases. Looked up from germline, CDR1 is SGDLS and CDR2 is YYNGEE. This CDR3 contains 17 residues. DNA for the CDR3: TGTGCCAGCAGCGTAGAGGGACTAGCGGGGGGAAAAGAGACCCAGTACTTC. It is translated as CASSVEGLAGGKETQYF.

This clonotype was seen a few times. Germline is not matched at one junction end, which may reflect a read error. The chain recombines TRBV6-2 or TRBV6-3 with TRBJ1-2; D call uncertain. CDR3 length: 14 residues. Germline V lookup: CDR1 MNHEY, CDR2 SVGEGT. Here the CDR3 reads CASSYRPDGGGYTF. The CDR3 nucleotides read TGTGCCAGCAGTTACAGGCCGGATGGAGGTGGCTACACCTTT.

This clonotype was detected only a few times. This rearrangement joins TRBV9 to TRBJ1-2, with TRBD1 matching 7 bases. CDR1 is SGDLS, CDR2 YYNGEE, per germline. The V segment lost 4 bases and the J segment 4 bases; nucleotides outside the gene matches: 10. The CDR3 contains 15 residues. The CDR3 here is CASSPGDSAAYGYTF. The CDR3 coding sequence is TGTGCCAGCAGCCCGGGGGACAGCGCGGCCTATGGCTACACCTTC.

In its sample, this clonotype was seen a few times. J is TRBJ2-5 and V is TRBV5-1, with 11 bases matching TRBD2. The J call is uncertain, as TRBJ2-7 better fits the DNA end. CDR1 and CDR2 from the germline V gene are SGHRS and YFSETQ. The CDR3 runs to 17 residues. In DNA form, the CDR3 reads TGCGCCAGCAGCTTGGAACTAGCGGGGGCAAGCTCCTACGAGCAGTACTTC. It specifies CASSLELAGASSYEQYF.

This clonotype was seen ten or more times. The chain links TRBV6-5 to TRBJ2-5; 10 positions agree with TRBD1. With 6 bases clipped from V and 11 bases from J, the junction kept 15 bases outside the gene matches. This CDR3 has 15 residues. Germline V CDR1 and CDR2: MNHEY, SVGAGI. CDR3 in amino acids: CASSLRTGGRREQYF. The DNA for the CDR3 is TGTGCCAGCAGCCTCAGGACAGGGGGGAGGAGGGAGCAGTACTTC.

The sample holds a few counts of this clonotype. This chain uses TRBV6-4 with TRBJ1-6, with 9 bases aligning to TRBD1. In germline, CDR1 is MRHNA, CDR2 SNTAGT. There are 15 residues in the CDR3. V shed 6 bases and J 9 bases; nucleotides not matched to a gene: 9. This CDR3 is CASRAQGASGSPLHF. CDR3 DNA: TGTGCCAGCAGAGCACAGGGGGCGAGTGGTTCACCCCTCCACTTT.

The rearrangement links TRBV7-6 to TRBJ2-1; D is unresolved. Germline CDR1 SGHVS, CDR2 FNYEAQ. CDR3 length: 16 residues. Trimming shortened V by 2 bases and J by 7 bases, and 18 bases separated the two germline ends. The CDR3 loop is CASSLTVAAIENEQFF. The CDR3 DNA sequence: TGTGCCAGCAGCTTAACGGTGGCAGCCATTGAAAATGAGCAGTTCTTC.

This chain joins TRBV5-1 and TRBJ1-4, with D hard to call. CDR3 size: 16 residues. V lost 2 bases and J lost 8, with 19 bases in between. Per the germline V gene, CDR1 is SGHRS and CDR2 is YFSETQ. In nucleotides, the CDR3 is TGCGCCAGCAGCTTTGGACTTGGGAGGGTTGGAGAAAAACTGTTTTTT. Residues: CASSFGLGRVGEKLFF.

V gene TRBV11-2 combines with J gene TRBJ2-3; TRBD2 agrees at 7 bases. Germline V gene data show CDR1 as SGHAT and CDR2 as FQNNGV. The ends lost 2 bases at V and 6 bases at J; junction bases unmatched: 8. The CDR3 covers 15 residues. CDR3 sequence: CASSLMSGASDTQYF. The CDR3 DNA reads TGTGCCAGCAGCTTAATGAGCGGGGCCTCGGATACGCAGTATTTT. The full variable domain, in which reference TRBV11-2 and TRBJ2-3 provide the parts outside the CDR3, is EAGVAQSPRYKIIEKRQSVAFWCNPISGHATLYWYQQILGQGPKLLIQFQNNGVVDDSQLPKDRFSAERLKGVDSTLKIQPAKLEDSAVYLCASSLMSGASDTQYFGPGTRLTVL.

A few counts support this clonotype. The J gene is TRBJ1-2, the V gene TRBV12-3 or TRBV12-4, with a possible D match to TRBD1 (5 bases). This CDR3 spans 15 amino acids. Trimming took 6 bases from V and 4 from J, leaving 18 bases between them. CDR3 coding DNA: TGTGCCAGCAGCCGGGGAGTAGGGGCGGTCTATGGCTACACCTTC. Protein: CASSRGVGAVYGYTF.

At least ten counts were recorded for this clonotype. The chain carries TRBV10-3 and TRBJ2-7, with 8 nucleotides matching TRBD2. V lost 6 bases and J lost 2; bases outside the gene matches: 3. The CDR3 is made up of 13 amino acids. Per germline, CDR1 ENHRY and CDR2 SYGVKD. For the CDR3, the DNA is TGTGCCATCAGGGCCGGGGGGGCCTACGAGCAGTACTTC. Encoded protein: CAIRAGGAYEQYF.

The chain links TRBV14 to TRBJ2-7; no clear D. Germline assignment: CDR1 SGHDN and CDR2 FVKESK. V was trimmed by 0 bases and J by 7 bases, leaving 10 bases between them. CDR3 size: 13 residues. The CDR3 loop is CASSQEGEVEQYF. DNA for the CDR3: TGTGCCAGCAGCCAAGAAGGAGAGGTTGAGCAGTACTTC.

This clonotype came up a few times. CDR3 DNA: TGTGCCAGCAGTTTAATGGGGGCGCGAGGGGCCAACGTCCTGACTTTC. Translating it yields CASSLMGARGANVLTF. The rearrangement links TRBV28 to TRBJ2-6, with D possibly being TRBD1 (6 bases). The germline V gene has CDR1 MDHEN and CDR2 SYDVKM. The CDR3 contains 16 residues. The ends were cut back, 2 bases at V and 4 bases at J, with 12 bases in the middle.

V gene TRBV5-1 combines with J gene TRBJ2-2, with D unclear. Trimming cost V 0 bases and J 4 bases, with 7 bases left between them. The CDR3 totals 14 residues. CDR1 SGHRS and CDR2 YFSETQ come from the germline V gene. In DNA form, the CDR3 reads TGCGCCAGCAGCTTGGACGGGCTCACCGGGGAGCTGTTTTTT. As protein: CASSLDGLTGELFF.

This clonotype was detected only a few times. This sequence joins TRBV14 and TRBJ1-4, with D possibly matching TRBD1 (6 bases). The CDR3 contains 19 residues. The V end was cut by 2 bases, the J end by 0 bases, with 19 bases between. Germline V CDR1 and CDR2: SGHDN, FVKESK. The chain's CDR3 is CASSQRRPTGFTTNEKLFF. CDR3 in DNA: TGTGCCAGCAGCCAAAGAAGGCCTACAGGGTTCACAACTAATGAAAAACTGTTTTTT.

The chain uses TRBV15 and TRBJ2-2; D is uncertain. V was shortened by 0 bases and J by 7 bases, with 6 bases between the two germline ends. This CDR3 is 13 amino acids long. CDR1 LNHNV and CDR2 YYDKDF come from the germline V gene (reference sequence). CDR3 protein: CATSREPGGELFF. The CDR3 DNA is TGTGCCACCAGCAGAGAACCAGGCGGGGAGCTGTTTTTT.

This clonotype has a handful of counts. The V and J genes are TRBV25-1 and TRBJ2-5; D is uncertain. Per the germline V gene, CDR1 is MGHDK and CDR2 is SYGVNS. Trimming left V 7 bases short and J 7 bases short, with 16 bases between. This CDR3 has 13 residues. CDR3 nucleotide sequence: TGTGCCAGCACCAGTCACGGTTCGGTGACCCAGTACTTC. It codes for CASTSHGSVTQYF.

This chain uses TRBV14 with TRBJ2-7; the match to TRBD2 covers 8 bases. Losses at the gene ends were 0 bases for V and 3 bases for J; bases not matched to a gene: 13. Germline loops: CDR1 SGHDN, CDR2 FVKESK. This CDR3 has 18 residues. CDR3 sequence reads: CASSQDELAGGPFYEQYF. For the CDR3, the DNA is TGTGCCAGCAGCCAAGATGAGCTAGCGGGCGGGCCCTTCTACGAGCAGTACTTC. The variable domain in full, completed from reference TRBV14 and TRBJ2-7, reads EAGVTQFPSHSVIEKGQTVTLRCDPISGHDNLYWYRRVMGKEIKFLLHFVKESKQDESGMPNNRFLAERTGGTYSTLKVQPAELEDSGVYFCASSQDELAGGPFYEQYFGPGTRLTVT.

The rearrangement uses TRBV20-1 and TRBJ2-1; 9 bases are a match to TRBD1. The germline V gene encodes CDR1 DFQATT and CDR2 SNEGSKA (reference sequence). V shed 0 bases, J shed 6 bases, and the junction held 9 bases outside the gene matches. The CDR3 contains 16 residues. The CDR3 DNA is TGCAGTGCTAGAGAAACGGGACAGGGAATCCCCAATGAGCAGTTCTTC. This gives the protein CSARETGQGIPNEQFF.

CDR3 loop: CASRQRGSGNTIYF. CDR3 nucleotide sequence: TGCGCCAGCAGGCAGAGGGGCTCTGGAAACACCATATATTTT. V and J are TRBV4-1 and TRBJ1-3; possible D gene TRBD1, 5 bases. CDR3 length equals 14 residues. The germline gives CDR1 MGHRA, CDR2 YSYEKL. V was clipped by 6 bases and J by 0 bases, with 9 bases between them.

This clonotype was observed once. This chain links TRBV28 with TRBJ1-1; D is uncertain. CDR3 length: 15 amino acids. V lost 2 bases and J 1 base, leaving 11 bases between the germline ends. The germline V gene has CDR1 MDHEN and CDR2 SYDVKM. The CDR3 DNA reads TGTGCCAGCAGTTTACCCTGGACTGGGAACACTGAAGCTTTCTTT. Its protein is CASSLPWTGNTEAFF.

The chain's CDR3 is CSARPDRQGQFF. The CDR3 coding sequence is TGCAGTGCTAGACCGGACAGGCAGGGGCAGTTCTTC. This chain joins TRBV20-1 and TRBJ2-1; 7 bases are shared with TRBD1. The ends lost 2 bases at V and 12 bases at J; junction bases unmatched: 7. This CDR3 region has 12 residues. CDR1 is DFQATT and CDR2 is SNEGSKA in the germline V gene (reference sequence).